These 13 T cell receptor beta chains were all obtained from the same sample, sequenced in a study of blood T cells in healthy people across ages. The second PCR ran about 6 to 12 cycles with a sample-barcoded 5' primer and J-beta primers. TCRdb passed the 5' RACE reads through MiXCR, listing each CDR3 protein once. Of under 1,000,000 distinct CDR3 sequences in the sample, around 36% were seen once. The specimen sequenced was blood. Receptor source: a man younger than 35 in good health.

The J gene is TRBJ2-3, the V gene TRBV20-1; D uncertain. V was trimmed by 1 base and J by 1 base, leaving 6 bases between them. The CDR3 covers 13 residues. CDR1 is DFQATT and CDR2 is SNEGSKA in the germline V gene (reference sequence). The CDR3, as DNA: TGCAGTGCTAGAGTAACGGGCACAGATACGCAGTATTTT. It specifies CSARVTGTDTQYF.

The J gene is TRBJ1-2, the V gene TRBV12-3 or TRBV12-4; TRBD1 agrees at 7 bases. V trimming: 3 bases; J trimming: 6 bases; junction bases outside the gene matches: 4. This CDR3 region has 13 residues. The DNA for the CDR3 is TGTGCCAGCAGTTTGTATACAGGGGATGGCTACACCTTC. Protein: CASSLYTGDGYTF.

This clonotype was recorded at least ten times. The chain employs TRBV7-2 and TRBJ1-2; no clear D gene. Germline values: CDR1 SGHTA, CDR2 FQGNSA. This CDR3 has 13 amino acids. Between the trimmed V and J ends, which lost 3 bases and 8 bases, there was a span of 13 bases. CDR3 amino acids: CASSFTQGWGYTF. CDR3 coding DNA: TGTGCCAGCAGCTTCACACAAGGGTGGGGCTACACCTTC.

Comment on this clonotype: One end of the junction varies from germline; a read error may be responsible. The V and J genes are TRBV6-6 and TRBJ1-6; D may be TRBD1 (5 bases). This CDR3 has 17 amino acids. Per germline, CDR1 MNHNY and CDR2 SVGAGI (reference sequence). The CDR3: CASSSDPDRAYNSPPHF. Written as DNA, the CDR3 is TGTGCCAGCAGTTCCGACCCCGACAGAGCCTATAATTCACCCCCCCACTTT.

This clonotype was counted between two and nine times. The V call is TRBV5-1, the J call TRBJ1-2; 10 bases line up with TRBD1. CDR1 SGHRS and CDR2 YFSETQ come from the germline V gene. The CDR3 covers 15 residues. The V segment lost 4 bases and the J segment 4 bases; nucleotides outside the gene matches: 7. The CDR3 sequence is CASSPGQGESYGYTF. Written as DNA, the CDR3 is TGCGCCAGCAGCCCAGGACAGGGGGAGAGCTATGGCTACACCTTC.

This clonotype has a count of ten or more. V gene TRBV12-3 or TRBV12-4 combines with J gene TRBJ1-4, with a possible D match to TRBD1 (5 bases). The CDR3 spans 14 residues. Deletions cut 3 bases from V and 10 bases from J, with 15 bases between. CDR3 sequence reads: CASSLGGTRGKLFF. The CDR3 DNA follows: TGTGCCAGCAGTTTGGGGGGAACAAGGGGAAAACTGTTTTTT.

CDR3 nucleotide sequence: TGTGCTAGTGGTTTGACGGGACAGGGCTATAACTATGGCTACACCTTC. As protein: CASGLTGQGYNYGYTF. V gene TRBV12-5 combines with J gene TRBJ1-2, with TRBD1 matching 9 bases. The V gene's germline CDR1 is LGHNT and CDR2 FRNRAP. The CDR3 sequence is 16 residues long. V dropped 2 bases and J dropped 1; count of bases not matched to a gene: 5.

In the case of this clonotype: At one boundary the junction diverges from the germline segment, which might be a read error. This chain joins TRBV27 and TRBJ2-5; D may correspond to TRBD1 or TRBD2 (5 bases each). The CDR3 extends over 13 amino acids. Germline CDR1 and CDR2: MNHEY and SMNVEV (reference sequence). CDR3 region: CAGRPGRKGTQYF. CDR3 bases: TGTGCCGGCAGACCGGGACGGAAAGGGACCCAGTACTTC.

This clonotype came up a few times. The CDR3 is CAWSGTGGFGYTF. The CDR3 DNA reads as TGTGCCTGGAGCGGGACAGGGGGCTTTGGCTACACCTTC. The chain combines TRBV30 with TRBJ1-2; 12 positions match TRBD1. Germline trimming cut 3 bases from V and 7 bases from J; bases unmatched to any gene: 3. The germline gives CDR1 GTSNPN, CDR2 SVGIG (reference sequence). This CDR3 has 13 amino acids.

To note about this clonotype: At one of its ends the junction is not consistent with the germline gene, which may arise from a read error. The CDR3 loop reads CGARDLNRADETQYF. The CDR3 nucleotides read TGCGGTGCTAGAGATCTGAACAGGGCGGATGAGACCCAGTACTTC. The V gene is TRBV20-1, the J gene TRBJ2-7; a possible D gene is TRBD1 (6 bases). The J call may be in error: the DNA end matches TRBJ2-5 better. This CDR3 comprises 15 residues. Germline V gene data show CDR1 as DFQATT and CDR2 as SNEGSKA (reference sequence).

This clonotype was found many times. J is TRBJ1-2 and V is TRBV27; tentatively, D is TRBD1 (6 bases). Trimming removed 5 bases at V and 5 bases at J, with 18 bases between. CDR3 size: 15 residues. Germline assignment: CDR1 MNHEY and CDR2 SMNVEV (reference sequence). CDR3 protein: CASSAAGTSTYGYTF. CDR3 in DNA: TGTGCCAGCAGTGCTGCCGGGACATCGACTTATGGCTACACCTTC.

CDR3 protein: CSAAGTGGKRSTEAFF. The CDR3 DNA reads as TGCAGTGCTGCCGGGACAGGGGGCAAAAGGTCGACTGAAGCTTTCTTT. The rearrangement uses TRBV20-1 and TRBJ1-1; 12 bases line up with TRBD1. CDR1 is DFQATT and CDR2 is SNEGSKA in the germline V gene (reference sequence). The CDR3 totals 16 residues. With V trimmed by 5 bases and J by 5 bases, 12 bases remained unmatched.

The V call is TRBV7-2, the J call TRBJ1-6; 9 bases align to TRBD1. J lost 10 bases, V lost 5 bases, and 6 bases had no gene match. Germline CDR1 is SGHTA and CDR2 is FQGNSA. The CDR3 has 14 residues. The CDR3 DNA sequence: TGTGCCAGCAGCCCGGACAGGGGTGCGTCACCCCTCCACTTT. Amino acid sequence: CASSPDRGASPLHF.